This T cell receptor beta chain was observed in a study of CD8 T cells in ankylosing spondylitis. Study results and caveats: Significant enrichment of disease-linked clones was reported in matched ankylosing spondylitis synovial fluid.

With respect to this clonotype: Its antigen is undetermined.

The CDR3 spans 13 residues. The germline gives CDR1 MNHNY, CDR2 SVGAGI (reference sequence). Trimming left V 5 bases short and J 2 bases short, with 8 bases between. TCRdb reanalysed the 5' RACE reads using MiXCR and keeps one entry per CDR3 protein. In the table there are about 400,000 distinct CDR3 sequences, 20% of which are singletons. The sample consisted of blood, either unsorted or a sorted T cell fraction (not recorded which). The sequence was collected from a male donor with ankylosing spondylitis or in good health (not recorded which). V is TRBV6-6 and J is TRBJ2-3; D uncertain. CDR3 region: CASSLRATDTQYF. In DNA, the CDR3 is TGTGCCAGCAGTCTGAGAGCCACAGATACGCAGTATTTT.